This is a list of T cell receptor beta chains from one sample in a study of neurological immune-mediated disorders. MiXCR, applied by TCRdb to the 5' RACE reads, yields one record per CDR3 protein. This table holds around 31,000 distinct CDR3 sequences, more than 4% found once. The sample taken for sequencing was CD4+ T cells from blood. These TCRs come from a middle-aged woman in good health. The CDR3 runs from the conserved cysteine through the conserved F or W. The D gene is left open where the match is weak. Clone sizes are given selectively: once, few, many, or a class where the clone is expanded.

j_call v_call cdr3_length clone_size d_call cdr3_nt cdr3_aa
TRBJ2-5 TRBV5-1 12 many NA TGCGCCAGCCGCGGGGAAGGAGAGACCCAGTACTTC CASRGEGETQYF
TRBJ2-2 TRBV5-1 14 many NA TGCGCCAGCAGTCGCCCAGAATCGTCCGGGGAGCTGTTTTTT CASSRPESSGELFF
TRBJ2-5 TRBV3-1 12 many NA TGTGCCAGCAGCCAAGATACCGGGACCCAGTACTTC CASSQDTGTQYF
TRBJ1-5 TRBV12-3/TRBV12-4 13 many NA TGTGCCAGCAGCATCAGGGACGTTCAGCCCCAGCATTTT CASSIRDVQPQHF
TRBJ2-7 TRBV9 15 many NA TGTGCCAGCAGCGCACAGCCGGCGGGAATAGTCGAGCAGTACTTC CASSAQPAGIVEQYF
TRBJ2-3 TRBV5-1 15 many NA TGCGCCAGCAGCTTGGGGGGAGTGAGCACAGATACGCAGTATTTT CASSLGGVSTDTQYF
TRBJ1-1 TRBV7-9 11 many NA TGTGCCAGCAGCACGGACAGTAAAGCTTTCTTT CASSTDSKAFF
TRBJ1-1 TRBV29-1 10 many NA TGCAGCGTTGGACATTCCCAAGCTTTCTTT CSVGHSQAFF
TRBJ2-7 TRBV10-3 15 many NA TGTGCCATCAGTGAGCCATCGAAGAGCGTCGGGGAGCAGTACTTC CAISEPSKSVGEQYF
TRBJ2-1 TRBV12-3/TRBV12-4 15 many TRBD2 TGTGCCAGCAGTTTACCGGGACTAGCGATAGACGAGCAGTTCTTC CASSLPGLAIDEQFF
TRBJ2-1 TRBV20-1 13 many TRBD2 TGCAGTGCTAGAGCCCTAGCGGGAGTAAAGCAGTTCTTC CSARALAGVKQFF
TRBJ1-5 TRBV12-3/TRBV12-4 14 many TRBD1 TGTGCCAGCAGTTTTACGACAGGGCGACAGCCCCAGCATTTT CASSFTTGRQPQHF
TRBJ2-3 TRBV11-2 17 many NA TGTGCCAGCAGCTTCGTTGAGGCGGGACCTAGCACAGATACGCAGTATTTT CASSFVEAGPSTDTQYF
TRBJ2-1 TRBV7-2 15 many TRBD2 TGTGCCAGCAGGTCGGGACTAGCGGGATACAATGAGCAGTTCTTC CASRSGLAGYNEQFF
TRBJ2-2 TRBV6-6 14 many TRBD2 TGTGCCAGCAGTTCCAGCGGGAGATCCGGGGAGCTGTTTTTT CASSSSGRSGELFF
TRBJ1-4 TRBV7-8 11 NA NA TGTGCCAGCCCTATGGGAGAAAAACTGTTTTTT CASPMGEKLFF